A few counts support the clone carrying this T cell receptor (beta chain). This entry is derived from a study of human T cells and chemical hapten exposure. Time point defined: healthy volunteer bleed at 6 weeks. It was from unfractionated whole blood that total RNA was extracted. TCRdb passed the RACE reads through MiXCR, listing each CDR3 protein once. Of approximately 84,000 distinct CDR3 sequences in the sample, 8.6% were seen once. The germline CDR1 and CDR2 sequences are MNHEY and SVGAGI. V lost 4 bases, J lost 1 base, and 5 bases stayed unmatched. The CDR3 is 15 amino acids. The chain has TRBV6-5 and TRBJ1-2; 8 bases fit TRBD1. Sequencing used whole blood. This sequence was found in a male donor in good health. Some clones in this sample may be carry-over from other donors' samples. The CDR3 DNA sequence: TGTGCCAGCAGTTCCGCAGGGGGCCTTAACTATGGCTACACCTTC. Translation gives CASSSAGGLNYGYTF.